This T cell receptor beta chain was identified during a study of radiotherapy plus CTLA-4 blockade in lung cancer (dated by TCRdb to about 2018). For the study in its entirety: Among the enrolled patients, approximately 18% had an objective response, and 25% to 35% reached disease control. General conclusions and limits of the study: The strongest predictors of response, as reported, were early dynamic changes in blood T cell clones along with a rise in serum interferon-beta after radiation. After treatment with radiotherapy and ipilimumab, TCR clones that came from tumors expanded in the peripheral blood.

Library preparation was by the immunoSEQ multiplex PCR assay. TCRdb stores this immuneACCESS table with in-frame sequences only. Part of the clones is absent; in the studies checked, under half of the shortfall reflects unresolved V genes, and no reason is known for the rest. The sample table lists tens of thousands of clones, 85% to 90% of them with a count of one. The top ten hold roughly 5% of the sample. The CDR3 covers 14 residues, taking in both the cysteine and the phenylalanine. The only DNA kept is the CDR3, 42 bases in frame from the first base. Trimming accounts for 7 bases at V and 7 bases at J, while the number of junction bases matched to no gene is 12. Taken from the germline V gene (reference sequence), the CDR1 and CDR2 loops are LNHDA and SQIVND. This clone was detected only a few times. Its specific antigen is unknown. The sample holds no much larger clone one base away, and base qualities are not on file.

In this study, focal radiation therapy paired with CTLA-4 blockade (ipilimumab) was tested in patients who had chemo-refractory metastatic non-small-cell lung cancer. The sequence derives from a human donor with non-small cell lung cancer who had stable disease on radiotherapy plus ipilimumab. The sequencing used peripheral blood, collected from a patient treated with radiotherapy plus ipilimumab. Rearrangement joined TRBV19 to TRBJ1-1; TRBD1 matches 7 bases in the middle. The DNA sequence follows: TGTGCCAGTATGGACCAAGGAGGGGACAGTGAAGCTTTCTTT. This translates into CASMDQGGDSEAFF.